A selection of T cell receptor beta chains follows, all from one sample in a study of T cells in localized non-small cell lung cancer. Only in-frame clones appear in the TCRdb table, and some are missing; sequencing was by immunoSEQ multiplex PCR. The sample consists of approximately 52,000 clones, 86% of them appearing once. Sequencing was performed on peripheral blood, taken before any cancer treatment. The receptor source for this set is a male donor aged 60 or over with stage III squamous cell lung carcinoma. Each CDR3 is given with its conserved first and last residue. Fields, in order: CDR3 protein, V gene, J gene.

CDR3 protein: CASSLDPGVQYEAFF
V gene: TRBV5-1
J gene: TRBJ1-1

CDR3 protein: CASSPGGQLNTEAFF
V gene: TRBV18
J gene: TRBJ1-1

CDR3 protein: CASGLASTDTQYF
V gene: TRBV12-5
J gene: TRBJ2-3

CDR3 protein: CASSSSTGTYEQFF
V gene: TRBV6-5
J gene: TRBJ2-1

CDR3 protein: CAIGTAQETQYF
V gene: TRBV10-3
J gene: TRBJ2-5

CDR3 protein: CASSYGTSGVYEQYF
V gene: TRBV5-8
J gene: TRBJ2-7

CDR3 protein: CASSLEGYQPQHF
V gene: TRBV7-6
J gene: TRBJ1-5

CDR3 protein: CASSQNTIYF
V gene: TRBV7-9
J gene: TRBJ1-3

CDR3 protein: CASSSSPEGYGYTF
V gene: TRBV5-1
J gene: TRBJ1-2

CDR3 protein: CASGVSYGYTF
V gene: TRBV28
J gene: TRBJ1-2

CDR3 protein: CASSLVGGRRYTF
V gene: TRBV7-9
J gene: TRBJ1-2

CDR3 protein: CASSRGQGVSGANVLTF
V gene: TRBV18
J gene: TRBJ2-6

CDR3 protein: CAWSEGRGPYEQYF
V gene: TRBV30
J gene: TRBJ2-7

CDR3 protein: CASSVGGLGNTIYF
V gene: TRBV7-9
J gene: TRBJ1-3

CDR3 protein: CASQDRGRGFVGYTF
V gene: TRBV6-5
J gene: TRBJ1-2

CDR3 protein: CASRRTGGYEQYF
V gene: TRBV6-5
J gene: TRBJ2-7

CDR3 protein: CASSLEIGELFF
V gene: TRBV5-1
J gene: TRBJ2-2

CDR3 protein: CASSIPGYSPLHF
V gene: TRBV19
J gene: TRBJ1-6

CDR3 protein: CASGLVRSGTQYF
V gene: TRBV12-5
J gene: TRBJ2-3

CDR3 protein: CASSGPGQGHEQYF
V gene: TRBV10-1
J gene: TRBJ2-7

CDR3 protein: CASRRTPGEVRITEAFF
V gene: TRBV4-1
J gene: TRBJ1-1

CDR3 protein: CSARTGTREKLFF
V gene: TRBV29-1
J gene: TRBJ1-4

CDR3 protein: CASAPEGDTGELFF
V gene: TRBV4-1
J gene: TRBJ2-2